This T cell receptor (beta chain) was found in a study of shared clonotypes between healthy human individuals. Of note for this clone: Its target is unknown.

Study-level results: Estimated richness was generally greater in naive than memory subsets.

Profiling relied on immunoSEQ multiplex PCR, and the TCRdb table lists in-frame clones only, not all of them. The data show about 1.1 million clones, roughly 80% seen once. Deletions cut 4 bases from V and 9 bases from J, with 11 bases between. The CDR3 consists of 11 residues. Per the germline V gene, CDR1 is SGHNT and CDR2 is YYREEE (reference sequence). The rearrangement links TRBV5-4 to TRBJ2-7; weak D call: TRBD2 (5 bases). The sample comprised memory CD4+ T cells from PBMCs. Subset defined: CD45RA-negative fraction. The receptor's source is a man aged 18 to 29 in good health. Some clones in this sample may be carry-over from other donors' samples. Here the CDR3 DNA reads TGTGCCAGCAGCCGATTTGGGAGGCAGTACTTC. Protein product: CASSRFGRQYF.